This T cell receptor beta chain was obtained from a study of CD8 T cells in ankylosing spondylitis. The study, taken as a whole, reports: Reports say disease-linked clones showed up significantly more in matched ankylosing spondylitis synovial fluid. Ankylosing spondylitis blood seemed to carry a telltale TCR beta motif made of seven or eight highly homologous variants.

One entry per CDR3 protein, called by TCRdb with MiXCR from the 5' RACE reads. The profile covers fewer than 200,000 distinct CDR3 sequences, with 15% to 20% appearing a single time and approximately 7.6% taken by the ten largest. The CDR3 runs to 14 residues. Trimming shortened V by 4 bases and J by 11 bases, and 18 bases separated the two germline ends. Germline CDR1 reads SGHRS; CDR2 reads YFSETQ. This clonotype turned up a few times. The target antigen is unknown. Material for sequencing was blood, either unsorted or a sorted T cell fraction (not recorded which). The V and J genes are TRBV5-1 and TRBJ2-2, with D possibly called TRBD1 or TRBD2 (6 bases each). The TCR sequence derives from a male donor with ankylosing spondylitis or in good health (not recorded which). The CDR3 DNA reads as TGCGCCAGCAGCCCAGGGGTCCTCGGGAGTGAGCTGTTTTTT. This codes for CASSPGVLGSELFF.